The 23 T cell receptor beta chains reported below all come from one sample, sequenced in a study of response to subunit inactivated influenza vaccine. TCRdb ran MiXCR on the RT-PCR reads and lists one entry per CDR3 protein. The data contain about 540,000 distinct CDR3 sequences, roughly 25% of them singletons. This same sample was also taken into another study, of T cells expressing NK-cell markers. That source reports: It was by 5'RACE template switching with UMIs that TCR beta cDNA was made.

This specimen consisted of CD4+ T cells sorted from PBMCs, obtained 12 days after vaccination. Source of these receptors: a middle-aged man who received an inactivated influenza vaccine.

This clonotype was counted many times. The J gene is TRBJ2-1, the V gene TRBV6-2 or TRBV6-3; D is undetermined. The CDR3 extends over 15 amino acids. Germline V gives CDR1 MNHEY, CDR2 SVGEGT. The V and J ends lost 0 bases and 0 bases respectively, with 6 bases between them. This CDR3 reads CASSYSFSSYNEQFF. In nucleotides, the CDR3 is TGTGCCAGCAGTTACTCGTTTAGCTCCTACAATGAGCAGTTCTTC.

This clonotype was seen only once. The rearrangement uses TRBV7-2 and TRBJ1-2; TRBD1 matches at 7 bases. The CDR3 has 13 amino acids. Germline CDR1 is SGHTA and CDR2 is FQGNSA. With 4 bases clipped from V and 10 bases from J, the junction kept 9 bases outside the gene matches. The CDR3 spells CASSYAQGQPYTF. CDR3 coding DNA: TGTGCCAGCAGCTATGCTCAGGGACAGCCCTACACCTTC.

This clonotype showed up just a few times. The rearrangement links TRBV20-1 to TRBJ2-7; D remains unclear. The V and J ends lost 3 bases and 2 bases respectively, with 11 bases between them. Germline assignment: CDR1 DFQATT and CDR2 SNEGSKA (reference sequence). The CDR3 length is 13 residues. CDR3 nucleotides: TGCAGTGCTAGTGCGGTCCGAACCTACGAGCAGTACTTC. Translation: CSASAVRTYEQYF.

J is TRBJ2-6 and V is TRBV28, with no clear D. The ends were cut back, 7 bases at V and 2 bases at J, with 21 bases in the middle. CDR1 is MDHEN, CDR2 SYDVKM, per germline. CDR3 length: 18 residues. CDR3 in amino acids: CASKGWGSPVAGANVLTF. DNA of the CDR3: TGTGCCAGCAAGGGCTGGGGATCACCCGTAGCTGGGGCCAACGTCCTGACTTTC.

This clonotype was observed a few times. The V gene is TRBV29-1, the J gene TRBJ1-1, with a tentative D call TRBD1 (5 bases). The CDR3 contains 13 residues. Germline CDR1 is SQVTM and CDR2 is ANQGSEA. V was clipped by 3 bases and J by 4 bases, with 12 bases between them. In DNA form, the CDR3 reads TGCAGCGTTGAGAAGAGACAGAGCACTGAAGCTTTCTTT. Translation: CSVEKRQSTEAFF.

Only a few counts were recorded for this clonotype. The chain joins TRBV6-1 to TRBJ2-1, with D tentatively TRBD1 (5 bases). Trimming removed 2 bases at V and 4 bases at J, with 15 bases between. The CDR3 is 16 amino acids. The V gene's germline CDR1 is MNHNS and CDR2 SASEGT. DNA of the CDR3: TGTGCCAGCAGTGAACCCAGGGTCCCCACATACAATGAGCAGTTCTTC. Protein: CASSEPRVPTYNEQFF.

This clonotype was found a few times. V gene TRBV2 combines with J gene TRBJ2-7, with 9 nucleotides matching TRBD2. CDR3 size: 14 residues. CDR1 is SNHLY, CDR2 FYNNEI, per germline. The trim removed 6 bases at V and 6 bases at J, leaving 9 bases unmatched. The CDR3 protein is CASRTAGGGLEQYF. CDR3 nucleotide sequence: TGTGCCAGCAGAACAGCGGGAGGCGGGCTCGAGCAGTACTTC. The full variable domain, completed using reference TRBV2 and TRBJ2-7, is EPEVTQTPSHQVTQMGQEVILRCVPISNHLYFYWYRQILGQKVEFLVSFYNNEISEKSEIFDDQFSVERPDGSNFTLKIRSTKLEDSAMYFCASRTAGGGLEQYFGPGTRLTVT.

In its sample, this clonotype was seen a few times. This rearrangement joins TRBV20-1 to TRBJ2-7; 7 positions match TRBD2. There are 14 residues in the CDR3. V was clipped by 0 bases and J by 0 bases; unmatched bases: 2. CDR1 and CDR2 from the germline V gene are DFQATT and SNEGSKA (reference sequence). CDR3 nucleotides: TGCAGTGCTAGAGATGAGCGGGGCTCCTACGAGCAGTACTTC. This translates into CSARDERGSYEQYF.

This rearrangement joins TRBV9 to TRBJ2-2, with TRBD2 identical over 15 bases. V shed 4 bases, J shed 6 bases, and the junction held 4 bases outside the gene matches. The CDR3 has 16 residues. Germline V gene sequence: CDR1 SGDLS, CDR2 YYNGEE. The CDR3 bases are TGTGCCAGCAGCTACGGACTAGCGGGAGGGCCCGGGGAGCTGTTTTTT. It yields the protein CASSYGLAGGPGELFF.

The V gene is TRBV3-1, the J gene TRBJ1-1; D is unresolved. The CDR3 contains 14 residues. V dropped 1 base and J dropped 5 bases, with 11 bases sitting between them. Germline CDR1 and CDR2: LGHDT and YNNKEL (reference sequence). The CDR3 region has the DNA TGTGCCAGCAGCCAAGCCCCGGAGAGTACTGAAGCTTTCTTT. Its translation: CASSQAPESTEAFF.

This clonotype was counted a few times. The J gene is TRBJ2-5, the V gene TRBV24-1; TRBD1 aligns across 12 bases. Unmatched junction bases numbered 6, after V lost 4 bases and J lost 4 bases. The CDR3 is 16 amino acids. Looked up from germline, CDR1 is KGHDR and CDR2 is SFDVKD. The CDR3 region is CATSESGTGGAETQYF. CDR3 DNA sequence: TGTGCCACCAGTGAGTCCGGGACAGGGGGCGCAGAGACCCAGTACTTC.

This clonotype was observed a handful of times. CDR3 region: CSAEQGNSPLHF. The CDR3, as DNA: TGCAGTGCTGAACAAGGAAATTCACCCCTCCACTTT. The chain has TRBV20-1 and TRBJ1-6; D remains ambiguous. The CDR3 consists of 12 residues. Germline V CDR1 and CDR2: DFQATT, SNEGSKA (reference sequence). V shed 5 bases and J shed 7 bases, with 9 bases lying between them.

This clonotype was seen more than once but under ten times. The chain recombines TRBV20-1 with TRBJ2-7; 7 positions match TRBD1. Germline V CDR1 and CDR2: DFQATT, SNEGSKA (reference sequence). The CDR3 runs to 11 residues. The V and J ends lost 3 bases and 6 bases, in that order; junction bases with no gene match: 2. Here the CDR3 reads CSARTGTEQYF. The CDR3 DNA sequence: TGCAGTGCTAGGACAGGGACCGAGCAGTACTTC.

This clonotype was found a few times. J is TRBJ2-5 and V is TRBV11-2, with D perhaps TRBD2 (5 bases). Germline assignment: CDR1 SGHAT and CDR2 FQNNGV. There are 16 residues in the CDR3. V lost 3 bases to trimming and J lost 2 bases, with 16 bases between them. CDR3 region: CASSFGSLGPQETQYF. Here the CDR3 DNA reads TGTGCCAGCAGCTTTGGGAGTTTGGGTCCTCAAGAGACCCAGTACTTC.

This chain links TRBV24-1 with TRBJ2-2; 10 bases align to TRBD1. The CDR3 has 18 amino acids. Germline loops: CDR1 KGHDR, CDR2 SFDVKD. V was pared by 4 bases and J by 7 bases, with 14 bases of the junction left unmatched. CDR3 protein: CATSEPSGQGISSGELFF. The CDR3 DNA reads TGTGCCACCAGTGAGCCCTCGGGACAGGGGATTTCGAGCGGGGAGCTGTTTTTT.

The chain employs TRBV29-1 and TRBJ2-3, with D maybe TRBD1 (6 bases). V was pared by 3 bases and J by 3 bases, with 10 bases between. The CDR3 loop spans 13 amino acids. Per germline, CDR1 SQVTM and CDR2 ANQGSEA. The CDR3 reads CSVDRGTTDTQYF. The CDR3 nucleotides are TGCAGCGTTGACAGGGGTACTACAGATACGCAGTATTTT.

This clonotype was observed a few times. The genes are TRBV5-1 and TRBJ1-2, with D perhaps TRBD1 (6 bases). The CDR3 sequence is 14 residues long. Trimming shortened V by 4 bases and J by 2 bases, and 12 bases separated the two germline ends. Germline lookup yields CDR1 SGHRS and CDR2 YFSETQ. The CDR3 sequence is CASSAMQGNYGYTF. CDR3 coding DNA: TGCGCCAGCAGCGCCATGCAGGGGAACTATGGCTACACCTTC.

This clonotype turned up a few times. The genes are TRBV5-1 and TRBJ2-5; D perhaps matches TRBD2 (6 bases). V was cut by 2 bases and J by 0 bases, with 23 bases left in between. The CDR3 length is 19 residues. Germline-derived CDR1 and CDR2 are SGHRS and YFSETQ. DNA for the CDR3: TGCGCCAGCAGCTTACCAGGAGGGAAGGCAGGGACCCACCAAGAGACCCAGTACTTC. Its translation: CASSLPGGKAGTHQETQYF.

The chain has TRBV11-2 and TRBJ2-7, with TRBD2 identical over 7 bases. The CDR3 consists of 13 residues. V lost 5 bases and J lost 6; bases outside the gene matches: 7. The germline gives CDR1 SGHAT, CDR2 FQNNGV. CDR3 DNA sequence: TGTGCCAGCAGCCCGCGATCTAGCGGCGAGCAGTACTTC. Translating it yields CASSPRSSGEQYF.

This chain joins TRBV27 and TRBJ2-3; TRBD2 matches 11 bases. Germline V lookup: CDR1 MNHEY, CDR2 SMNVEV (reference sequence). Unmatched junction bases numbered 3, after V lost 3 bases and J lost 7 bases. This CDR3 comprises 14 residues. The CDR3 sequence: CASSFLAGGNTQYF. The CDR3 DNA is TGTGCCAGCAGTTTCCTAGCGGGAGGAAATACGCAGTATTTT.

This clonotype was seen only a few times. The rearrangement uses TRBV7-2 and TRBJ2-7; either TRBD1 or TRBD2 may fit D (5 bases each). The germline CDR1 and CDR2 sequences are SGHTA and FQGNSA. The CDR3 spans 15 residues. The ends were cut back, 5 bases at V and 2 bases at J, with 16 bases in the middle. CDR3 sequence: CASSPWVGTTYEQYF. Written as DNA, the CDR3 is TGTGCCAGCAGCCCATGGGTGGGGACGACCTACGAGCAGTACTTC.

This clonotype was recorded at least ten times. This chain uses TRBV5-1 with TRBJ2-6; D call uncertain. The CDR3 has 14 amino acids. Germline lookup yields CDR1 SGHRS and CDR2 YFSETQ. The V end was cut by 1 base, the J end by 0 bases, with 2 bases between. This CDR3 reads CASSLFSGANVLTF. The CDR3 nucleotides read TGCGCCAGCAGCTTGTTCTCTGGGGCCAACGTCCTGACTTTC. Full variable domain (outside the CDR3, taken from reference TRBV5-1 and TRBJ2-6): KAGVTQTPRYLIKTRGQQVTLSCSPISGHRSVSWYQQTPGQGLQFLFEYFSETQRNKGNFPGRFSGRQFSNSRSEMNVSTLELGDSALYLCASSLFSGANVLTFGAGSRLTVL.

This clonotype appeared a few times. The J gene is TRBJ1-6, the V gene TRBV9, with D possibly matching TRBD1 (6 bases). V was cut by 4 bases and J by 10 bases, with 27 bases left in between. CDR3 length: 18 amino acids. Germline V gene sequence: CDR1 SGDLS, CDR2 YYNGEE. In nucleotides, the CDR3 is TGTGCCAGCAGCTCCCGACCCAGGGGTCAGGCGGAGGGGTCACCCCTCCACTTT. It specifies CASSSRPRGQAEGSPLHF. The full variable domain, with the rest looked up from reference TRBV9 and TRBJ1-6, is DSGVTQTPKHLITATGQRVTLRCSPRSGDLSVYWYQQSLDQGLQFLIQYYNGEERAKGNILERFSAQQFPDLHSELNLSSLELGDSALYFCASSSRPRGQAEGSPLHFGNGTRLTVT.